This is a list of T cell receptor beta chains from one sample in a study of blood T cell repertoires in COVID-19. Produced via immunoSEQ multiplex PCR; TCRdb's table is partial and in-frame only. The sample includes roughly 300,000 clones, 81% of them seen just once. Sequencing was carried out using peripheral blood. The origin of the receptors is a woman in her fifties or sixties with active or convalescent COVID-19. Each CDR3 is given with its conserved first and last residue. The D gene is left open where the match is weak. Part of the rows lack a size; the others show once, few, many or a class for expanded clones.

D: .
size: .
V: TRBV27
J: TRBJ2-1
CDR3: CASSEAAASYNEQFF
DNA: TGTGCCAGCAGTGAGGCGGCCGCCTCCTACAATGAGCAGTTCTTC

D: TRBD2
size: .
V: TRBV7-6
J: TRBJ2-1
CDR3: CASSLGEGGGSLREEQFF
DNA: TGTGCCAGCAGCTTAGGAGAGGGCGGGGGGTCTTTACGGGAAGAGCAGTTCTTC

D: TRBD1
size: .
V: TRBV5-1
J: TRBJ1-5
CDR3: CASSLLGTGDSQPQHF
DNA: TGCGCCAGCAGCTTGTTGGGTACAGGGGATAGTCAGCCCCAGCATTTT

D: .
size: many
V: TRBV7-9
J: TRBJ1-2
CDR3: CASSSSTAGPNYGYTF
DNA: TGTGCCAGCAGCTCGTCTACGGCAGGGCCTAACTATGGCTACACCTTC

D: .
size: .
V: TRBV30
J: TRBJ1-2
CDR3: CAWSVMGRGYTF
DNA: TGTGCCTGGAGTGTAATGGGCCGGGGCTACACCTTC

D: .
size: .
V: TRBV5-1
J: TRBJ2-7
CDR3: CASSLAAAGSSYEQYF
DNA: TGCGCCAGCAGCTTGGCCGCCGCGGGAAGCTCCTACGAGCAGTACTTC

D: .
size: .
V: TRBV7-2
J: TRBJ2-1
CDR3: CASSSRRGSSYNEQFF
DNA: TGTGCCAGCAGCTCCCGACGGGGGAGCTCCTACAATGAGCAGTTCTTC

D: .
size: .
V: TRBV3-1/TRBV3-2
J: TRBJ2-1
CDR3: CASSQGRAAEQFF
DNA: TGTGCCAGCAGCCAAGGGCGGGCGGCAGAGCAGTTCTTC

D: TRBD1
size: .
V: TRBV19
J: TRBJ1-6
CDR3: CASRRHRGDYNSPLHF
DNA: TGTGCCAGCCGCCGACACAGGGGGGACTATAATTCACCCCTCCACTTT

D: TRBD2
size: .
V: TRBV10-1
J: TRBJ2-3
CDR3: CASSRGTSANTQYF
DNA: TGCGCCAGCAGTCGGGGGACTAGCGCAAATACGCAGTATTTT

D: .
size: .
V: TRBV2
J: TRBJ1-2
CDR3: CASSEAGARLLGYTF
DNA: TGTGCCAGCAGTGAGGCAGGGGCGCGTCTTCTTGGCTACACCTTC

D: .
size: .
V: TRBV30
J: TRBJ1-6
CDR3: CAGRLAVSSYNSPLHF
DNA: TGTGCCGGCAGGTTGGCAGTGAGCTCCTATAATTCACCCCTCCACTTT

D: .
size: .
V: TRBV5-1
J: TRBJ1-5
CDR3: CASSLAGSGNQPQHF
DNA: TGCGCCAGCAGCTTGGCCGGATCGGGAAATCAGCCCCAGCATTTT

D: .
size: few
V: TRBV2
J: TRBJ1-2
CDR3: CASSERKLYGYTF
DNA: TGTGCCAGCAGTGAGAGGAAGCTATATGGCTACACCTTC

D: TRBD2
size: .
V: TRBV19
J: TRBJ2-3
CDR3: CASSKNGGAYTDTQYF
DNA: TGTGCCAGTAGTAAGAACGGGGGGGCTTACACAGATACGCAGTATTTT

D: .
size: .
V: TRBV9
J: TRBJ2-3
CDR3: CASSVLAETQYF
DNA: TGTGCCAGCAGCGTCTTAGCGGAAACGCAGTATTTT

D: .
size: .
V: TRBV2
J: TRBJ1-2
CDR3: CASSDRIDGYTF
DNA: TGTGCCAGCAGTGACAGGATCGATGGCTACACCTTC

D: .
size: .
V: TRBV9
J: TRBJ2-2
CDR3: CASSVGLTGELFF
DNA: TGTGCCAGCAGCGTGGGCCTCACCGGGGAGCTGTTTTTT

D: TRBD1
size: .
V: TRBV3-1/TRBV3-2
J: TRBJ1-1
CDR3: CASSQGGRGPRSNTEAFF
DNA: TGTGCCAGCAGCCAAGGGGGTAGGGGGCCTAGATCGAACACTGAAGCTTTCTTT

D: .
size: .
V: TRBV5-1
J: TRBJ2-5
CDR3: CASSPGVQETQYF
DNA: TGCGCCAGCAGCCCGGGGGTCCAAGAGACCCAGTACTTC

D: TRBD2
size: .
V: TRBV5-4
J: TRBJ2-7
CDR3: CASSLAKASGAYEQYF
DNA: TGTGCCAGCAGCTTGGCGAAGGCTAGCGGGGCCTACGAGCAGTACTTC

D: .
size: .
V: TRBV3-1/TRBV3-2
J: TRBJ1-3
CDR3: CASSQAGLTGNTIYF
DNA: TGTGCCAGCAGCCAAGCTGGGCTAACCGGAAACACCATATATTTT

D: .
size: few
V: TRBV2
J: TRBJ1-1
CDR3: CASSEFSVSEAFF
DNA: TGTGCCAGCAGTGAATTTAGTGTGAGCGAAGCTTTCTTT

D: TRBD1
size: .
V: TRBV15
J: TRBJ1-2
CDR3: CATSFHRTGYNYGYTF
DNA: TGTGCCACCAGCTTTCATAGGACAGGGTATAACTATGGCTACACCTTC

D: .
size: .
V: TRBV16
J: TRBJ2-7
CDR3: CASSLSGRVGRYEQYF
DNA: TGTGCCAGCAGCCTCTCAGGCAGGGTGGGGCGTTACGAGCAGTACTTC

D: TRBD2
size: .
V: TRBV6-2/TRBV6-3
J: TRBJ2-1
CDR3: CASSYRGTSPYNEQFF
DNA: TGTGCCAGCAGTTACCGCGGGACTAGCCCCTACAATGAGCAGTTCTTC

D: TRBD1
size: .
V: TRBV18
J: TRBJ2-3
CDR3: CASSPPGLGGLDTQYF
DNA: TGTGCCAGCTCACCACCTGGGCTAGGGGGCCTAGATACGCAGTATTTT

D: TRBD2
size: .
V: TRBV19
J: TRBJ2-7
CDR3: CASSALAGGHYEQYF
DNA: TGTGCCAGTAGTGCATTAGCGGGGGGGCACTACGAGCAGTACTTC

D: .
size: once
V: TRBV7-2
J: TRBJ1-2
CDR3: CASTFTREGYGYTF
DNA: TGTGCCAGCACCTTTACCAGAGAGGGCTATGGCTACACCTTC

D: TRBD1
size: .
V: TRBV10-3
J: TRBJ1-1
CDR3: CAISTGTGIFIENTEAFF
DNA: TGTGCCATCAGCACCGGGACAGGGATTTTTATTGAGAACACTGAAGCTTTCTTT

D: TRBD1
size: .
V: TRBV7-9
J: TRBJ1-1
CDR3: CASSYTGVTEAFF
DNA: TGTGCCAGCAGTTATACAGGGGTCACTGAAGCTTTCTTT

D: .
size: many
V: TRBV5-6
J: TRBJ1-1
CDR3: CASSFVRTMNTEAFF
DNA: TGTGCCAGCAGCTTCGTGCGGACTATGAACACTGAAGCTTTCTTT

D: .
size: few
V: TRBV6-4
J: TRBJ1-5
CDR3: CASSDSRQENQPQHF
DNA: TGTGCCAGCAGTGACTCGAGACAGGAGAATCAGCCCCAGCATTTT

D: .
size: .
V: TRBV19
J: TRBJ1-2
CDR3: CASSLDTGNYGYTF
DNA: TGTGCCAGTAGCTTGGACACCGGCAACTATGGCTACACCTTC

D: .
size: .
V: TRBV5-1
J: TRBJ2-3
CDR3: CASSLGRADTQYF
DNA: TGCGCCAGCAGCCTCGGCCGGGCAGATACGCAGTATTTT

D: .
size: .
V: TRBV12-3/TRBV12-4
J: TRBJ1-5
CDR3: CASSWGPDRPQHF
DNA: TGTGCCAGCAGTTGGGGACCGGACAGGCCCCAGCATTTT

D: TRBD1
size: .
V: TRBV6-6
J: TRBJ1-4
CDR3: CASRGLWTGDSEKLFF
DNA: TGTGCCAGCAGAGGACTTTGGACAGGTGATTCTGAAAAACTGTTTTTT

D: .
size: .
V: TRBV7-3
J: TRBJ1-3
CDR3: CASSLEFAGHSGNTIYF
DNA: TGTGCCAGCAGCTTAGAATTCGCGGGGCACTCTGGAAACACCATATATTTT

D: TRBD1
size: .
V: TRBV7-9
J: TRBJ2-3
CDR3: CASSPQGWDTQYF
DNA: TGTGCCAGCAGCCCACAGGGGTGGGATACGCAGTATTTT

D: TRBD1
size: .
V: TRBV5-1
J: TRBJ1-1
CDR3: CASSLSRDRGTEAFF
DNA: TGCGCCAGCAGCTTGTCCCGGGACAGGGGCACTGAAGCTTTCTTT

D: TRBD2
size: many
V: TRBV4-3
J: TRBJ2-1
CDR3: CASSHQRGGLNEQFF
DNA: TGCGCCAGCAGCCACCAGCGGGGGGGCCTGAATGAGCAGTTCTTC

D: .
size: many
V: TRBV4-1
J: TRBJ1-6
CDR3: CASSQGPGGSRNSLHF
DNA: TGCGCCAGCAGCCAAGGCCCGGGGGGGTCAAGGAATTCCCTCCACTTT

D: .
size: many
V: TRBV7-9
J: TRBJ2-7
CDR3: CASRAGRFSYEQYF
DNA: TGTGCCAGCAGGGCAGGGAGGTTCTCCTACGAGCAGTACTTC

D: .
size: few
V: TRBV21-1
J: TRBJ2-3
CDR3: CASSIGTGGTDTQYF
DNA: TGTGCCAGCAGCATTGGGACAGGCGGCACAGATACGCAGTATTTT

D: .
size: .
V: TRBV25-1
J: TRBJ1-1
CDR3: CASSEYGSDTEAFF
DNA: TGTGCCAGCAGTGAATATGGGAGCGACACTGAAGCTTTCTTT

D: .
size: .
V: TRBV28
J: TRBJ2-1
CDR3: CASSLLAVTYNEQFF
DNA: TGTGCCAGCAGTTTATTGGCGGTTACCTACAATGAGCAGTTCTTC

D: .
size: .
V: TRBV30
J: TRBJ1-6
CDR3: CAWSELTGSPLHF
DNA: TGTGCCTGGAGTGAGCTGACAGGTTCACCCCTCCACTTT

D: .
size: few
V: TRBV9
J: TRBJ2-5
CDR3: CASSVQQGPLETQYF
DNA: TGTGCCAGCAGCGTACAACAGGGACCCTTGGAGACCCAGTACTTC

D: TRBD1
size: .
V: TRBV6-5
J: TRBJ1-1
CDR3: CASSYSTGANTEAFF
DNA: TGTGCCAGCAGTTACTCCACAGGGGCGAACACTGAAGCTTTCTTT

D: .
size: .
V: TRBV7-2
J: TRBJ2-7
CDR3: CASSSGILPYEQYF
DNA: TGTGCCAGCAGCTCGGGGATCCTTCCCTACGAGCAGTACTTC